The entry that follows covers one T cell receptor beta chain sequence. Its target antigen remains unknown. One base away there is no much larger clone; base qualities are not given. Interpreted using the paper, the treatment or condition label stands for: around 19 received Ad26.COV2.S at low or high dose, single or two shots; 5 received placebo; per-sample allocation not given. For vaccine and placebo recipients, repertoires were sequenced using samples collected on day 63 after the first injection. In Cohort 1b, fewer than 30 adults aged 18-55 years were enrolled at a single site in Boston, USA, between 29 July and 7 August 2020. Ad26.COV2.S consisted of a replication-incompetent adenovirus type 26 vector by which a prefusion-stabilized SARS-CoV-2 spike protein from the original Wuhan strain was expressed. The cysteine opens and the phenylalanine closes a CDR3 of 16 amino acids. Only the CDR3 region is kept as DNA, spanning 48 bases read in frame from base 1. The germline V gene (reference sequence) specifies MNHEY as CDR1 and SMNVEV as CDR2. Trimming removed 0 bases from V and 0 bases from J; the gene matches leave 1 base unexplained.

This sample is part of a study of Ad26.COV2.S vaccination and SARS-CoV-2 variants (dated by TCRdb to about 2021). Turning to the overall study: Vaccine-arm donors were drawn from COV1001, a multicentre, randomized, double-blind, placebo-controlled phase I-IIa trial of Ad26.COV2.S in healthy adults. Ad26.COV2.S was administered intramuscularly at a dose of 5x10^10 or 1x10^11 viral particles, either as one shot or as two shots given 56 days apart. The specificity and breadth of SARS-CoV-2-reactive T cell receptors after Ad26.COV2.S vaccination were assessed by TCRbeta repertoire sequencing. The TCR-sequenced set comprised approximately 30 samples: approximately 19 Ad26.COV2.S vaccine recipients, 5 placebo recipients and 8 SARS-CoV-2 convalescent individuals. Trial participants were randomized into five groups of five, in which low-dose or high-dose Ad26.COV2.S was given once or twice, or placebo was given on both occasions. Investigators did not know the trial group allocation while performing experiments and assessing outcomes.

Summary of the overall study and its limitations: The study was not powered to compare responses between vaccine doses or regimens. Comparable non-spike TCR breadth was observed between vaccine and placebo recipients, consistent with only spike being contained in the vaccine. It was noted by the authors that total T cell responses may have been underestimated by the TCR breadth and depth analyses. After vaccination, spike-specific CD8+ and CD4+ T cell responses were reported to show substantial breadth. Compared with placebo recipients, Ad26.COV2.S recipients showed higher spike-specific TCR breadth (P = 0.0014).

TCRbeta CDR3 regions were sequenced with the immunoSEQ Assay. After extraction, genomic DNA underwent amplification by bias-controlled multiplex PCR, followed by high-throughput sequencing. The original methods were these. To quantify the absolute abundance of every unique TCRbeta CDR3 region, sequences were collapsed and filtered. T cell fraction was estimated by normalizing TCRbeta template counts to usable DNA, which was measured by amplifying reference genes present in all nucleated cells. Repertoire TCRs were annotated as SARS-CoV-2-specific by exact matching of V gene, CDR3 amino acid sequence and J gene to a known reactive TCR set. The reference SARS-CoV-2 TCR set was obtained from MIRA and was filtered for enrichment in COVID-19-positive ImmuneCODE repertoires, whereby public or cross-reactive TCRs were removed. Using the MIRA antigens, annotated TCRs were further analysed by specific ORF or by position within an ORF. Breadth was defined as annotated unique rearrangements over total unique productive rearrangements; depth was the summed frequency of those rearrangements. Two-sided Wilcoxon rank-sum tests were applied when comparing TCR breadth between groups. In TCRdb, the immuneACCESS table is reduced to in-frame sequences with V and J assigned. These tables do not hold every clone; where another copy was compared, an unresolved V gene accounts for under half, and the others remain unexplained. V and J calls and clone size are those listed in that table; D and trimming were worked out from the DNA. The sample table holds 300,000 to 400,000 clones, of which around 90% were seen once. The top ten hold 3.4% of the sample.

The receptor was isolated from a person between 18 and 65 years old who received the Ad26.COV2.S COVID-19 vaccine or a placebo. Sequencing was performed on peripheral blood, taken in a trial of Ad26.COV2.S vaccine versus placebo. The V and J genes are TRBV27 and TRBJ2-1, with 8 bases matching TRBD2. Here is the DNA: TGTGCCAGCAGTTTATCCGGGACTAGCTCCTACAATGAGCAGTTCTTC. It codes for CASSLSGTSSYNEQFF.